This T cell receptor (beta chain) appears in the sequencing data of a study of beta chain features in type 1 diabetes. Reverse transcription of all isolated RNA meant that expressed TCRB transcripts were sequenced. TCRdb keeps only in-frame clones here, not all; method: immunoSEQ multiplex PCR. The table includes 400,000 to 600,000 clones, over 25% detected once. The study, taken as a whole, reports: Fewer insertions but more deletions were seen at VDJ junctions in type 1 diabetes patients. Naive, central memory and Treg TCRB repertoires seemed to resemble each other more closely in patients than they did in healthy donors. PCR might favor shorter templates, equally in patients and controls.

This clone was observed a few times. Its antigen is unidentified. Sorting based on CD45RO/CCR7/CD25/CD127/CD95/CD27 separated CD4+ naive, central memory, regulatory and stem cell-like memory cells. The sequenced sample was naive CD4+ T cells from blood. The origin of this receptor is a man between 18 and 29 years old in good health.

The CDR3 here is CAIRGTSGDQETQYF. The DNA for the CDR3 is TGTGCCATCAGGGGGACTAGCGGGGACCAAGAGACCCAGTACTTC. The genes are TRBV10-3 and TRBJ2-5, with 13 bases aligning to TRBD2. Germline V gene data show CDR1 as ENHRY and CDR2 as SYGVKD. This CDR3 has 15 residues. Trimming took 6 bases from V and 0 from J; bases not matched to a gene: 1.